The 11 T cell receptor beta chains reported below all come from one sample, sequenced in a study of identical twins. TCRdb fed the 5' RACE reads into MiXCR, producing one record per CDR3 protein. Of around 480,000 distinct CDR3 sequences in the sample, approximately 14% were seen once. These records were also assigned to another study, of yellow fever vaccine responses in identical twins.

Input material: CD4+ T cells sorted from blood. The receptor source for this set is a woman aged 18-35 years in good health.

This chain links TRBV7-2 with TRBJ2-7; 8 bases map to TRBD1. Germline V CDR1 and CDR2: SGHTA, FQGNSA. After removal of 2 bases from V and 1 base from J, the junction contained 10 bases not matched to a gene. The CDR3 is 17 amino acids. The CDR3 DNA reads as TGTGCCAGCAGCTTAAGAGGCCGAGGACAGGGATCCTACGAGCAGTACTTC. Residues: CASSLRGRGQGSYEQYF.

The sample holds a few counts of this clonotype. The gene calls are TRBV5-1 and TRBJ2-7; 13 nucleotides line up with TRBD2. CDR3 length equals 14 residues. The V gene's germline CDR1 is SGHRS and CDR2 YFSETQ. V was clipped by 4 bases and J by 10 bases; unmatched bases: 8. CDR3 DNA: TGCGCCAGCAGCCCCAGAGGGACTAGCGGGAAACAGTACTTC. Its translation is CASSPRGTSGKQYF.

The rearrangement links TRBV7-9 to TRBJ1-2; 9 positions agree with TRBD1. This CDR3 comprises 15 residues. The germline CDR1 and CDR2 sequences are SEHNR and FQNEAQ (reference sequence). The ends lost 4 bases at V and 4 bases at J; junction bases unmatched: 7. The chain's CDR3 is CASSSGTGYSYGYTF. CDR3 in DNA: TGTGCCAGCAGCTCCGGGACAGGGTATTCCTATGGCTACACCTTC.

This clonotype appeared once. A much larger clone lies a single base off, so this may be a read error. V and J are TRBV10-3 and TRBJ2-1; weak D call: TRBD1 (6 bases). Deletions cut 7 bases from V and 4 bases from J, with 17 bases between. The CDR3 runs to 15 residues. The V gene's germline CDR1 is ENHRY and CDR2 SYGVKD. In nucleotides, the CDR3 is TGTGCCATCAAGGGGGACACAAGAAGTTACAATGAGCAGTTCTTC. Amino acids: CAIKGDTRSYNEQFF.

CDR3 sequence: CASSGTGGGTGELFF. The DNA of the CDR3 is TGCGCCAGCAGCGGGACAGGGGGCGGAACCGGGGAGCTGTTTTTT. The V and J genes are TRBV5-1 and TRBJ2-2, with 12 positions matching TRBD1. Germline loops: CDR1 SGHRS, CDR2 YFSETQ. The CDR3 spans 15 residues. V was clipped by 4 bases and J by 5 bases; unmatched bases: 3.

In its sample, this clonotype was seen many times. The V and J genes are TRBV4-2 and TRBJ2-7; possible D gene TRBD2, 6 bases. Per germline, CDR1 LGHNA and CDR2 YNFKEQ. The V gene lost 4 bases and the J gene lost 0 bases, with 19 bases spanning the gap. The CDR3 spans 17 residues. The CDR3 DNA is TGTGCCAGCAGCCCCATTCGGACGGGAGAGAGCTCCTACGAGCAGTACTTC. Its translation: CASSPIRTGESSYEQYF.

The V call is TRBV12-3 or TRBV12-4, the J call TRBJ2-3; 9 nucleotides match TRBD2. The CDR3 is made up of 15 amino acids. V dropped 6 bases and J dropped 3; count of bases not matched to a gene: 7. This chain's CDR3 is CASSQTSGLTDTQYF. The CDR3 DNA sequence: TGTGCCAGCAGCCAAACTAGCGGGTTAACAGATACGCAGTATTTT.

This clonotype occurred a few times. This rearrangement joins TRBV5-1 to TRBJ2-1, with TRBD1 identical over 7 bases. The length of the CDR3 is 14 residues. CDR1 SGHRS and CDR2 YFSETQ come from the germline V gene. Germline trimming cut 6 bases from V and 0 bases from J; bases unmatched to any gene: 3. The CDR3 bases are TGCGCCAGCATGACAGGGAGCTCCTACAATGAGCAGTTCTTC. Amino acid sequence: CASMTGSSYNEQFF.

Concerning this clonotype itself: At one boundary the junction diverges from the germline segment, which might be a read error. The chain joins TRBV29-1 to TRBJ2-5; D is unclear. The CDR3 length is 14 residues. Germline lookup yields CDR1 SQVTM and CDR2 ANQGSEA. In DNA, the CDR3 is TGCAGCGTAGTATCAGTGCGGTACCAGGAGACCCAGTACTTC. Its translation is CSVVSVRYQETQYF.

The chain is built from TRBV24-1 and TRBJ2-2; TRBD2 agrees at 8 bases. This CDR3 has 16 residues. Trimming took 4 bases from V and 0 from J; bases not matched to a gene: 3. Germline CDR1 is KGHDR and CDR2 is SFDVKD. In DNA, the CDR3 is TGTGCCACCAGTGAGGCGGGGGGCTCGAACACCGGGGAGCTGTTTTTT. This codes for CATSEAGGSNTGELFF.

The CDR3 DNA reads TGTGCCAGCAGCCACCGGGACAGCTACAATGAGCAGTTCTTC. It translates to CASSHRDSYNEQFF. The rearrangement uses TRBV9 and TRBJ2-1, with 7 bases fitting TRBD1. This CDR3 is built from 14 residues. V was pared by 4 bases and J by 3 bases, with 4 bases of the junction left unmatched. The germline V gene encodes CDR1 SGDLS and CDR2 YYNGEE.